This T cell receptor beta chain was sequenced in a study of identical twins. The CDR3 covers 13 residues. Trimming took 3 bases from V and 3 from J, leaving 9 bases between them. In germline, CDR1 is SNHLY, CDR2 FYNNEI. This clonotype showed up many times. TCRdb independently ran MiXCR on the 5' RACE reads; one entry per CDR3 protein. Of under 450,000 distinct CDR3 sequences listed, around 18% are singletons. The TCR originated in a man aged 50 to 60 in good health. This sequence joins TRBV2 and TRBJ2-7; tentative D call: TRBD1 (6 bases). The sequenced material came from naive T cells sorted from blood. CDR3 sequence reads: CASSDGGVYEQYF. The CDR3, as DNA: TGTGCCAGCAGTGATGGGGGCGTCTACGAGCAGTACTTC.